Below are 4 T cell receptor beta chains sequenced from a single sample in a study of shared clonotypes between healthy human individuals. Sequencing was performed with immunoSEQ multiplex PCR; in TCRdb, only in-frame clones are kept and a portion is missing. Of a few hundred thousand clones in the sample, 65% were seen once. Sequencing input: memory CD4+ T cells sorted from blood. Stated subset: CD45RA-negative fraction. These TCRs come from a man aged 25-45 years in good health.

The rearrangement links TRBV11-2 to TRBJ2-3; possibly TRBD2 for D (7 bases). The V gene's germline CDR1 is SGHAT and CDR2 FQNNGV. Trimming removed 6 bases from V and 2 bases from J, with 21 bases in between. The CDR3 loop spans 17 amino acids. CDR3 bases: TGTGCCAGCAGACAGCTGCGGGGGCCCCCCCCCACAGATACGCAGTATTTT. This translates into CASRQLRGPPPTDTQYF.

In nucleotides, the CDR3 is TGCGCCAGCAGGACAGGGTTCATGGGATACAATGAGCAGTTCTTC. This codes for CASRTGFMGYNEQFF. V usage is TRBV5-1 and J usage is TRBJ2-1, with 7 bases identical to TRBD1. The V and J ends lost 5 bases and 4 bases, in that order; junction bases with no gene match: 9. Germline lookup yields CDR1 SGHRS and CDR2 YFSETQ. CDR3 size: 15 residues.

The chain recombines TRBV27 with TRBJ1-4; the D gene is possibly TRBD1 (6 bases). The CDR3 consists of 17 residues. Trimming pared 6 bases from V and 7 bases from J, leaving 24 bases between. Germline V lookup: CDR1 MNHEY, CDR2 SMNVEV (reference sequence). The CDR3 coding sequence is TGTGCCAGCAGCCAAACACAGGGAAGGCTATCGAGTGAAAAACTGTTTTTT. It encodes CASSQTQGRLSSEKLFF.

This chain joins TRBV14 and TRBJ2-2, with D perhaps matching TRBD1 (5 bases). The CDR3 runs to 13 residues. CDR1 is SGHDN and CDR2 is FVKESK in the germline V gene. Trimming stripped 5 bases from V and 5 bases from J, with 9 bases between. As DNA, the CDR3 is TGTGCCAGCAGCTCAGGGTTAACCGGGGAGCTGTTTTTT. It encodes CASSSGLTGELFF.